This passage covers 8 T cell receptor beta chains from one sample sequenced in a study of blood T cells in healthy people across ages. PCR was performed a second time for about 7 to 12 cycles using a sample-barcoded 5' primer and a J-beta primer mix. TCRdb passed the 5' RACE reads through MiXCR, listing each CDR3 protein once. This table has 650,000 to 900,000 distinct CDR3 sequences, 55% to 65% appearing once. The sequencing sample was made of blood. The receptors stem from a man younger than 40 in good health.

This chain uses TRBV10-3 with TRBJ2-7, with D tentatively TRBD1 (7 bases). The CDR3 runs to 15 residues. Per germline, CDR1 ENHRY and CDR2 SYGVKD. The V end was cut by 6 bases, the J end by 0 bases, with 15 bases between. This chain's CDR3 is CAIRQGGRSSYEQYF. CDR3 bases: TGTGCCATCAGGCAGGGGGGCAGGAGCTCCTACGAGCAGTACTTC.

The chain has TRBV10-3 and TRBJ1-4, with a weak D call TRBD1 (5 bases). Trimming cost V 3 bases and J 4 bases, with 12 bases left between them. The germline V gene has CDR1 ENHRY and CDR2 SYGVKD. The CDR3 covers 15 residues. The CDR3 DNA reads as TGTGCCATCAGTGAAAAGAGGACAAGTAATGAAAAACTGTTTTTT. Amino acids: CAISEKRTSNEKLFF.

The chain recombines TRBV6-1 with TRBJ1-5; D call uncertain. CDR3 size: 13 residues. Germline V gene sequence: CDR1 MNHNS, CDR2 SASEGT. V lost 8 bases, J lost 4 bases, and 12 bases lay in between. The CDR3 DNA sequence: TGTGCCAGCGGGGATGCGGGGAATCAGCCCCAGCATTTT. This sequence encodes CASGDAGNQPQHF.

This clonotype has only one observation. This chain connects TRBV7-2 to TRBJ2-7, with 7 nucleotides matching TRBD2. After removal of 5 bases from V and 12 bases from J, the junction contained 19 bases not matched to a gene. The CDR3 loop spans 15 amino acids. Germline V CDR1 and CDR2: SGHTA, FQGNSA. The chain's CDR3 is CASSPRTSLKLRLYF. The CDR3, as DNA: TGTGCCAGCAGCCCAAGGACTAGTCTAAAATTAAGGTTGTACTTC.

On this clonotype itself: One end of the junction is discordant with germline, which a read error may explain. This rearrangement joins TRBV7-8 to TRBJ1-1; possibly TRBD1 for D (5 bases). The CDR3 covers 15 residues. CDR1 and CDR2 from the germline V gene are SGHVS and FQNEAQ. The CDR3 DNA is TGTGCCAGCAGCCTAGCAGGACACCGGAACACTGAAGCTTTCTTT. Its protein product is CASSLAGHRNTEAFF.

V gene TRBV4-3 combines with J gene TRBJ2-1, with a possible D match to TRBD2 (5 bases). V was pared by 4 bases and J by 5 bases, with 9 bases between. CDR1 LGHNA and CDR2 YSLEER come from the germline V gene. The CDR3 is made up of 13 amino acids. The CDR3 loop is CASSLKEDNEQFF. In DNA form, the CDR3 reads TGCGCCAGCAGCCTGAAGGAGGACAATGAGCAGTTCTTC.

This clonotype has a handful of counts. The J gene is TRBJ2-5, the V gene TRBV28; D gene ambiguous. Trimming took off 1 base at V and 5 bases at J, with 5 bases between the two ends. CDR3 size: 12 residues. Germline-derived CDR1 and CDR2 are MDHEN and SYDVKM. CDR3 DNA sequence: TGTGCCAGCAGTTTATACGAGGAGACCCAGTACTTC. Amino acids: CASSLYEETQYF. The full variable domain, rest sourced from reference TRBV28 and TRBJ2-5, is DVKVTQSSRYLVKRTGEKVFLECVQDMDHENMFWYRQDPGLGLRLIYFSYDVKMKEKGDIPEGYSVSREKKERFSLILESASTNQTSMYLCASSLYEETQYFGPGTRLLVL.

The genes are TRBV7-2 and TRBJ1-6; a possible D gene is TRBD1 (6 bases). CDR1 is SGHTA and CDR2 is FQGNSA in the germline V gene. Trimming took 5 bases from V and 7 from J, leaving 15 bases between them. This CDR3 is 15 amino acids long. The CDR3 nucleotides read TGTGCCAGCAGCCCGGTGGACAGTGGGAATTCACCCCTCCACTTT. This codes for CASSPVDSGNSPLHF. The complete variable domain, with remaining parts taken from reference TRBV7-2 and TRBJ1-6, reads GAGVSQSPSNKVTEKGKDVELRCDPISGHTALYWYRQSLGQGLEFLIYFQGNSAPDKSGLPSDRFSAERTGGSVSTLTIQRTQQEDSAVYLCASSPVDSGNSPLHFGNGTRLTVT.